This T cell receptor beta chain was found in a study of blood T cell repertoires in COVID-19. Study-wide background: From the United States, Italy and Spain came samples of acute and convalescent COVID-19.

Profiled with immunoSEQ multiplex PCR; TCRdb holds only in-frame clones, not every one. The data hold about 480,000 clones, with 88% observed a single time. The ends lost 2 bases at V and 2 bases at J; junction bases unmatched: 5. Germline V CDR1 and CDR2: MNHEY, SMNVEV (reference sequence). The CDR3 has 16 residues. The receptor was derived from a woman in her forties who had recovered from COVID-19. The gene calls are TRBV27 and TRBJ2-7; 11 positions match TRBD2. Sequencing input: PBMCs or T cells enriched from blood (not recorded which). Here the CDR3 reads CASSLTLAGGPYEQYF. The DNA for the CDR3 is TGTGCCAGCAGTTTAACGTTAGCGGGAGGGCCCTACGAGCAGTACTTC.